Shown below are 9 T cell receptor beta chains from a single sample sequenced in a study of T cells after posttransplantation cyclophosphamide. Assay: immunoSEQ multiplex PCR; the TCRdb copy retains only in-frame clones and omits some. The profile covers about 25,000 clones, none occurring a single time. What was sequenced was PBMCs. These receptor sequences come from a man in his fifties in good health, CMV-negative, and a related stem cell transplant donor.

This clone was detected ten times or more. The V and J genes are TRBV6-5 and TRBJ1-1; TRBD1 might be the D (5 bases). The V end was cut by 3 bases, the J end by 4 bases, with 12 bases between. Per germline, CDR1 MNHEY and CDR2 SVGAGI. The CDR3 runs 14 residues. CDR3: CASSYFREPTEAFF. Written as DNA, the CDR3 is TGTGCCAGCAGTTATTTCAGGGAACCCACTGAAGCTTTCTTT.

By proportion, this clone is medium-sized. V and J are TRBV7-9 and TRBJ2-2; 7 nucleotides line up with TRBD1. CDR3 length: 14 amino acids. V trimming: 5 bases; J trimming: 8 bases; junction bases outside the gene matches: 8. Germline lookup yields CDR1 SEHNR and CDR2 FQNEAQ (reference sequence). CDR3 sequence (DNA): TGTGCCAGCAGCCTACAGGGGAACTCAGGGGAGCTGTTTTTT. Its protein product is CASSLQGNSGELFF.

This clone occurred many times. Other nucleotide sequences from this sample produce the same CDR3. The rearrangement joins TRBV11-3 to TRBJ2-7; a possible D gene is TRBD2 (7 bases). The CDR3 loop spans 14 amino acids. V was shortened by 5 bases and J by 1 base, with 12 bases between the two germline ends. The germline CDR1 and CDR2 sequences are SGHNT and YENEEA. In DNA form, the CDR3 reads TGTGCCAGCAGCCTAGGGGGGGGATCCTACGAGCAGTACTTC. Encoded protein: CASSLGGGSYEQYF.

This clone has at least ten counts. V is TRBV4-1 and J is TRBJ2-7; the match to TRBD2 covers 8 bases. There are 15 residues in the CDR3. The V segment lost 1 base and the J segment 6 bases; nucleotides outside the gene matches: 8. Germline CDR1 MGHRA, CDR2 YSYEKL. DNA for the CDR3: TGCGCCAGCAGCCAAGTTGGGACTAGGCGTGGCGAGCAGTACTTC. Protein: CASSQVGTRRGEQYF.

Ten or more counts support this clone. The rearrangement uses TRBV5-1 and TRBJ2-3; 8 bases are a match to TRBD2. With V trimmed by 4 bases and J by 2 bases, 9 bases remained unmatched. The CDR3 extends over 16 amino acids. Germline assignment: CDR1 SGHRS and CDR2 YFSETQ. The CDR3 region is CASSRGSGGYTDTQYF. CDR3 sequence (DNA): TGCGCCAGCAGCCGAGGCTCGGGGGGGTACACAGATACGCAGTATTTT.

This clone was detected many times. The chain combines TRBV30 with TRBJ1-5; unclear D gene. Germline V gives CDR1 GTSNPN, CDR2 SVGIG (reference sequence). V was clipped by 3 bases and J by 2 bases, with 11 bases between them. The CDR3 consists of 14 residues. CDR3 DNA: TGTGCCTGGAGCGGGGTTAACGGCAATCAGCCCCAGCATTTT. Residues: CAWSGVNGNQPQHF.

This clone occurred many times. V usage is TRBV6-1 and J usage is TRBJ1-5; D unresolved. The CDR3 runs to 14 residues. The germline V gene has CDR1 MNHNS and CDR2 SASEGT. V was trimmed by 2 bases and J by 3 bases, leaving 8 bases between them. The CDR3 nucleotides are TGTGCCAGCAGTGAACGGTGGTTCAATCAGCCCCAGCATTTT. Protein sequence: CASSERWFNQPQHF.

The table lists this clone with many counts. The chain links TRBV29-1 to TRBJ1-2; 7 bases fit TRBD1. CDR3 length: 13 residues. Germline V gene data show CDR1 as SQVTM and CDR2 as ANQGSEA. The CDR3, as DNA: TGCGCAGGGGGGCAGCCTACTAACTATGGCTACACCTTC. It yields the protein CAGGQPTNYGYTF.

This clone was detected many times. V gene TRBV29-1 combines with J gene TRBJ2-5, with 8 bases lining up with TRBD1. V lost 7 bases, J lost 5 bases, and 6 bases stayed unmatched. Germline CDR1 is SQVTM and CDR2 is ANQGSEA. The CDR3 consists of 12 residues. The CDR3 loop reads CSDRTGWETQYF. Written as DNA, the CDR3 is TGCAGCGACCGGACAGGGTGGGAGACCCAGTACTTC.